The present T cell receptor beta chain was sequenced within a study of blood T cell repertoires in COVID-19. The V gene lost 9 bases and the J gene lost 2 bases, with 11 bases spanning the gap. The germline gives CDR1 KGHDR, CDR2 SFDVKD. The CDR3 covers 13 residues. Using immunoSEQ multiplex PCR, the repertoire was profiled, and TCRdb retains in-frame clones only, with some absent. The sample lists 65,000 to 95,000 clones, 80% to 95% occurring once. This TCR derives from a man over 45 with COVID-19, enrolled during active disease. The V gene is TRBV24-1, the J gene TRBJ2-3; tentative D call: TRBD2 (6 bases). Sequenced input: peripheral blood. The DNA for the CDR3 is TGTGCCACCGGAGGGGAAAACACAGATACGCAGTATTTT. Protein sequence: CATGGENTDTQYF.